The source of this T cell receptor beta chain is a study of blood T cell repertoires in COVID-19 (dated by TCRdb to about 2020). Study-level background: Samples covering the acute and convalescent phases of COVID-19 were provided by collaborators in the United States, Italy and Spain. The prospective study material was composed of cDNA or gDNA derived from T cells, B-cell-depleted T cells, or PBMCs. Deeply sampled blood TCRbeta repertoires from subjects exposed to, actively infected with, or recovered from COVID-19 were included in the dataset. A freely available public database, intended as a resource for researchers studying the immune response to SARS-CoV-2, is where the repertoires were released. Samples were obtained from the ongoing ImmuneRACE study (first 160 participants) and from 1,254 subjects provided by 6 global collaborators. The sample metadata nearly always contained a de-identified subject ID, COVID-19 status, age in years and sex. HLA class I and class II types, where available, came from metadata supplied by the sample provider rather than from assay-based typing. Summary of the overall study and its limitations: How much clinical and demographic metadata was included differed by source and by participant, and the metadata was provided uncurated.

TCRbeta CDR3 regions were amplified from genomic DNA by means of the immunoSEQ Assay, a bias-controlled multiplex PCR. Turning to the authors' computational methods: Within the assay, amplification of reference gene primers was used to estimate how many nucleated cells each sample contained. To quantify the absolute abundance of each unique TCRbeta CDR3 rearrangement, sequence reads were collapsed and filtered. Productive Simpson clonality was computed per sample as the square root of Simpson's diversity index over productive rearrangements. TCRdb stores this immuneACCESS table with in-frame sequences only. Part of the clones is absent; in the studies checked, under half of the shortfall reflects unresolved V genes, and no reason is known for the rest. For V, J and clone size, that table is used; D and trimming come from the DNA. This sample gives some 240,000 clones in total; around 87% of them show up just once. The ten top clones hold roughly 7.8% of the sample.

Worth noting for this clone: It has no known antigen specificity. Per-base qualities were not stored, and no clone one base away is much larger.

A second Seattle source provided samples from volunteer blood donors who had recovered from COVID-19. The collaborating institutions used their own protocols to collect whole blood in K2EDTA tubes. For TCRbeta analysis, collaborators shipped samples as frozen whole blood, isolated PBMCs, or DNA extracted from either of those sample types. The CDR3 spans 13 residues, from the cysteine through the phenylalanine. The CDR3 DNA has 39 bases and is translated from base 1. Looking up the germline V gene (reference sequence) yields CDR1 LNHDA and CDR2 SQIVND. V lost 4 bases and J lost 7 bases; the stretch between them is 13 bases long.

The receptor was derived from a man aged 60-69 years who had recovered from COVID-19. In this chain, TRBV19 is recombined with TRBJ2-5; matching of 6 bases hints at TRBD1 as the D gene. Specimen: peripheral blood. For the CDR3, the sequence is CASSRDNVGTQYF. The DNA sequence is TGTGCCAGTAGTAGGGACAACGTAGGGACCCAGTACTTC. Supplemented by the reference TRBV19 and TRBJ2-5 proteins around the CDR3, the complete variable domain is DGGITQSPKYLFRKEGQNVTLSCEQNLNHDAMYWYRQDPGQGLRLIYYSQIVNDFQKGDIAEGYSVSREKKESFPLTVTSAQKNPTAFYLCASSRDNVGTQYFGPGTRLLVL.